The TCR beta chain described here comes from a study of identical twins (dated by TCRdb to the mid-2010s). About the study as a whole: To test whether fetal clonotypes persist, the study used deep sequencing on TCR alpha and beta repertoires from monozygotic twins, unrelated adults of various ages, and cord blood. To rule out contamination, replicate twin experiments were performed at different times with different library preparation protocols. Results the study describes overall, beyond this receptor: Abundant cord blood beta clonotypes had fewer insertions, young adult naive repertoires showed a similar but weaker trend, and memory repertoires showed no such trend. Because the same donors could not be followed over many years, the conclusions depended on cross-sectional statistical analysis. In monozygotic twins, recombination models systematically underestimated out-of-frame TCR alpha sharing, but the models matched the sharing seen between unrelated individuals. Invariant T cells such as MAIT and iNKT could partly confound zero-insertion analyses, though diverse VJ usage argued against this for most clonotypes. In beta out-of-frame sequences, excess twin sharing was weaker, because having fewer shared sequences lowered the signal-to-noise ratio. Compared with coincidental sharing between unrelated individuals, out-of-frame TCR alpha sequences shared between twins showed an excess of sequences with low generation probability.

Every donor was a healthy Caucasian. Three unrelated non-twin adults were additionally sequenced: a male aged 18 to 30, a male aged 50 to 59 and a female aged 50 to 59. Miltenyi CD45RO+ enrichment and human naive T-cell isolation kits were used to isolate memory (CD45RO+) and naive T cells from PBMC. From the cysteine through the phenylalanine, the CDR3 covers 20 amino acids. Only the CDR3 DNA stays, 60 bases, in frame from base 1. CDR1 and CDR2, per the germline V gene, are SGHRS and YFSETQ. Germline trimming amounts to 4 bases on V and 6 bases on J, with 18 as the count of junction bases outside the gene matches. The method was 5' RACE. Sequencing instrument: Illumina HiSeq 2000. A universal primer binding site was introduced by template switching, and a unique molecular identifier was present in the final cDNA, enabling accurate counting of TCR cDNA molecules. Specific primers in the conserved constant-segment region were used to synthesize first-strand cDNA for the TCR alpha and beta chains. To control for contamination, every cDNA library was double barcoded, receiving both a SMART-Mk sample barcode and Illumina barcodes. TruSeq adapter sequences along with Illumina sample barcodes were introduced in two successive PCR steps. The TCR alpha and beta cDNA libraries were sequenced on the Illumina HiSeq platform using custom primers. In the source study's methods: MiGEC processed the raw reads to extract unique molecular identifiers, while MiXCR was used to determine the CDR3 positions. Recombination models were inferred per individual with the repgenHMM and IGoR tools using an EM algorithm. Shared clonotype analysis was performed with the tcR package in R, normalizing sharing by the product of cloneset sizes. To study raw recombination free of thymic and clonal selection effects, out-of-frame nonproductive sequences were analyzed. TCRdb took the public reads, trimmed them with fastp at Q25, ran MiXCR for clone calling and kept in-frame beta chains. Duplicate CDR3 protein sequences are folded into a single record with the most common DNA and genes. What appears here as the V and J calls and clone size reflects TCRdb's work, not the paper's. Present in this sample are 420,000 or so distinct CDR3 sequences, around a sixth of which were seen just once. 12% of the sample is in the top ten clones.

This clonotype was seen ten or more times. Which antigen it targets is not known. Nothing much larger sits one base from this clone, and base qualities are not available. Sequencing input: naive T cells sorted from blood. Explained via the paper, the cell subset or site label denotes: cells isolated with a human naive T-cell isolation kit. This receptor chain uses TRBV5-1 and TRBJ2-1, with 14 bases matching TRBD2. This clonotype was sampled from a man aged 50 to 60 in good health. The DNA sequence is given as TGCGCCAGCAGCCCCGGGACTAGCGGGAGTGGTTGGTGGGTCTTCAATGAGCAGTTCTTC. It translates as CASSPGTSGSGWWVFNEQFF.